This TCR beta chain came from a study of T-cell memory formation after mild COVID-19. Looking at the study overall: Across donors, TCR clusters were largely donor specific.

In regard to this clonotype: The target antigen is unknown.

Study conclusions and caveats: Contracting clones localized mainly to CM and EM when CD4+ and mainly to EMRA when CD8+. Cross-reactive memory apparently joined, as some responding clones appeared in pre-infection memory.

TCRdb processed the 5' RACE reads anew with MiXCR; each CDR3 protein has one entry. The table records about 190,000 distinct CDR3 sequences, about 10% of them present only once. The TCR was taken from a man aged 18 to 29 who had mild COVID-19 (a few samples of this study predate the infection). Cell type and time point are not known. Material for sequencing was PBMCs or a T cell subset sorted from them (not recorded which).

CDR3 sequence: CASSLDHLDQYF. CDR3 sequence (DNA): TGTGCCAGCAGCTTAGACCACCTGGACCAGTACTTC. The chain joins TRBV7-9 to TRBJ2-5; D is unclear. This CDR3 is 12 amino acids long. Between the trimmed V and J ends, which lost 1 base and 10 bases, there was a span of 10 bases. CDR1 is SEHNR and CDR2 is FQNEAQ in the germline V gene (reference sequence).